This T cell receptor beta chain was captured by sequencing in a study of blood T cell repertoires in COVID-19 (dated by TCRdb to 2018 to 2020). About the study as a whole: Samples covering the acute and convalescent phases of COVID-19 were provided by collaborators in the United States, Italy and Spain. The prospective study material was composed of cDNA or gDNA derived from T cells, B-cell-depleted T cells, or PBMCs. Deeply sampled blood TCRbeta repertoires from subjects exposed to, actively infected with, or recovered from COVID-19 were included in the dataset. The repertoires were released in a freely available public database meant as a resource for research on the immune response to SARS-CoV-2. The samples were drawn from the first 160 participants of the ongoing ImmuneRACE study and from 1,254 subjects provided by 6 global collaborators. Nearly every sample came with metadata listing a de-identified subject ID, COVID-19 status, age in years and sex. Where HLA class I and class II types were available, the types were taken from metadata supplied by the sample provider, not from assay-based typing. Paper-wide results and their limitations: The quantity of clinical and demographic metadata differed by source and by participant and was supplied without curation.

TCRbeta CDR3 regions were amplified from genomic DNA using the immunoSEQ Assay, a bias-controlled multiplex PCR. On the study's bioinformatics: The number of nucleated cells in each sample was estimated by amplification of reference gene primers within the assay. To quantify the absolute abundance of each unique TCRbeta CDR3 rearrangement, sequence reads were collapsed and filtered. For each sample, productive Simpson clonality was calculated by taking the square root of Simpson's diversity index across productive rearrangements. TCRdb re-hosts the immuneACCESS table, in-frame sequences only. Its copies lack some clones; in the studies checked, an unresolved V gene accounts for under half of them, and the cause for the rest is not known. The DNA gave D and trimming, while V, J and clone size come from that table. This sample gives more than 95,000 clones in total; roughly four fifths of them show up just once. More than 3% of the sample is held by the ten biggest clonotypes.

From its cysteine to its phenylalanine, the CDR3 spans 15 amino acids. Here the CDR3 DNA is all that survives: 45 bases in frame from base 1. V loses 1 base, J loses 8 bases, and the germline ends lie 18 bases apart. Reading the germline V gene gives CDR1 SGDLS and CDR2 YYNGEE. On this clone itself: Its binding antigen is unknown. No much larger clone exists at a distance of one base, and base qualities are not known.

The collaborating institutions used their own protocols to collect whole blood in K2EDTA tubes. For TCRbeta analysis, collaborators shipped samples in one of three forms: frozen whole blood, isolated PBMCs, or DNA extracted from either of those sample types. Sequences were obtained from peripheral blood. The rearrangement combines TRBV9 with TRBJ1-2; a tentative D call is TRBD1 (5 bases match). This clonotype was sampled from a woman older than 75 with active or convalescent COVID-19. The CDR3 protein sequence reads: CASSVTPGGARGYTF. The DNA sequence is as follows: TGTGCCAGCAGCGTAACCCCGGGGGGTGCGAGGGGCTACACCTTC.